These 5 T cell receptor beta chains were all obtained from the same sample, sequenced in a study of CD8 T cells in Susac syndrome. RNA totalling roughly 0.45 to 1 ug underwent reverse transcription with random hexamers. TCRdb used MiXCR to reprocess the immunoSEQ multiplex PCR reads, holding one entry per CDR3 protein. Among under 150,000 distinct CDR3 sequences listed, about 94% were seen once. The sample was CD4+ T cells from PBMCs. The receptors were sampled from a human donor with multiple sclerosis.

The genes are TRBV20-1 and TRBJ2-5; D unclear. The V end was cut by 5 bases, the J end by 0 bases, with 4 bases between. Germline V gives CDR1 DFQATT, CDR2 SNEGSKA (reference sequence). The CDR3 is 11 residues long. The CDR3 here is CSAWDQETQYF. The CDR3 DNA is TGCAGTGCTTGGGACCAAGAGACCCAGTACTTC.

The J gene is TRBJ1-3, the V gene TRBV30; possible D gene TRBD1, 6 bases. V shed 2 bases and J shed 2 bases, with 10 bases lying between them. The CDR3 extends over 14 amino acids. Looked up from germline, CDR1 is GTSNPN and CDR2 is SVGIG (reference sequence). The CDR3 DNA follows: TGTGCCTGGAGTATGACAGGAGCTGGAAACACCATATATTTT. As protein: CAWSMTGAGNTIYF. Looking up the rest from reference TRBV30 and TRBJ1-3 gives the full variable domain: SQTIHQWPATLVQPVGSPLSLECTVEGTSNPNLYWYRQAAGRGLQLLFYSVGIGQISSEVPQNLSASRPQDRQFILSSKKLLLSDSGFYLCAWSMTGAGNTIYFGEGSWLTVV.

Here the CDR3 DNA reads TGTGCCAGTAGTCTACAGATCAATCAGCCCCAGCATTTT. Translating gives CASSLQINQPQHF. V gene TRBV19 combines with J gene TRBJ1-5; D ambiguous. The germline V gene has CDR1 LNHDA and CDR2 SQIVND (reference sequence). The V gene lost 5 bases and the J gene lost 3 bases, with 8 bases spanning the gap. CDR3 length: 13 amino acids.

V and J are TRBV3-1 and TRBJ1-5, with a tentative D call TRBD1 (6 bases). The CDR3 consists of 16 residues. V shed 0 bases and J shed 2 bases, with 11 bases lying between them. Germline V lookup: CDR1 LGHDT, CDR2 YNNKEL (reference sequence). For the CDR3, the DNA is TGTGCCAGCAGCCAAGATGTCAGGGGCGGCAATCAGCCCCAGCATTTT. It yields the protein CASSQDVRGGNQPQHF.

This clonotype was found once. V and J are TRBV10-3 and TRBJ1-1, with D hard to call. V shed 5 bases and J shed 2 bases, with 15 bases lying between them. Germline V gene data show CDR1 as ENHRY and CDR2 as SYGVKD. The CDR3 totals 15 residues. CDR3 nucleotides: TGTGCCATCAGTCCGTATAGTACTACAAACACTGAAGCTTTCTTT. Translation gives CAISPYSTTNTEAFF.